This section outlines one T cell receptor beta chain sequence together with its context. The source of the sample is a study of regulatory T cells in long-lasting Graves disease. Background on the study: Antithyroid drugs had been taken under 3 months by newly diagnosed Graves' patients.

Time point given: newly diagnosed GD, antithyroid drugs for less than 3 months. Extracted RNA from PBMCs served as the source of the TCR library. All patients originated from an endocrinology department located in Xi'an, China. For TCR beta, libraries came from iRepertoire HTBI primers and Arm-PCR of CDR3 regions. TCRdb redid the calling of the multiplex PCR reads with MiXCR, one entry per CDR3 protein. This table holds about 530,000 distinct CDR3 sequences, 15% to 20% found once. These data also featured in a second study, about T cells in Graves' hyperthyroidism and ophthalmopathy. That study reports: Diagnoses were established using clinical symptoms, serum thyroxine and TRAb, thyroid ultrasound and orbital computed tomography. From stable hyperthyroidism, ophthalmopathy was separated by a 13 V-J model.

The receptor comes from a woman aged 35 to 59 with Graves disease. Sequenced here: peripheral blood mononuclear cells (PBMCs), sampled at new diagnosis, from a patient treated with antithyroid drugs.

The DNA for the CDR3 is TGTGCCAGCAGCTTGGTGTTGCGGGACTATGGCTACACCTTC. Its protein is CASSLVLRDYGYTF. The chain is built from TRBV5-5 and TRBJ1-2; D not resolved. This CDR3 is 14 amino acids long. V lost 0 bases and J 3 bases, leaving 9 bases between the germline ends. CDR1 is SGHKS and CDR2 is YYEKEE in the germline V gene (reference sequence).